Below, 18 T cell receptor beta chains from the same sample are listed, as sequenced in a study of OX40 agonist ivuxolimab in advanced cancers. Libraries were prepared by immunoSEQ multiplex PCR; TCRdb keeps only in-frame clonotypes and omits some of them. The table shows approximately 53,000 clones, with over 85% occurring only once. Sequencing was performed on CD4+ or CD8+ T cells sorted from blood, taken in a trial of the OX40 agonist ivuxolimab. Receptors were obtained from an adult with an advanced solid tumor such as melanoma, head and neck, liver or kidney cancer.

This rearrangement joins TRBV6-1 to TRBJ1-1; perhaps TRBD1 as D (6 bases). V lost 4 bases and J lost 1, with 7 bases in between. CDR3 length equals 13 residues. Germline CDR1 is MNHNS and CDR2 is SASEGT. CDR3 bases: TGTGCCAGCAGTGGGACAGAGAACACTGAAGCTTTCTTT. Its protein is CASSGTENTEAFF.

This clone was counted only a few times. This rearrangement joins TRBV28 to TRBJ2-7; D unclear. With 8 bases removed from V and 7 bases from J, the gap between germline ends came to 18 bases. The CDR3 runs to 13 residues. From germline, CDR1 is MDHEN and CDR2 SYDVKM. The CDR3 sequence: CASRRTPVEEQYF. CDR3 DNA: TGTGCCAGCCGCAGAACACCAGTCGAGGAGCAGTACTTC.

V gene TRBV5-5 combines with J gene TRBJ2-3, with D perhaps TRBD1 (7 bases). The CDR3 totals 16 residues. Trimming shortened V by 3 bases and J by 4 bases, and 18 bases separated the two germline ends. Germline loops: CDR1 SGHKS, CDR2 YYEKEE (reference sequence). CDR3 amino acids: CASSSETGWEADTQYF. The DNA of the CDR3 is TGTGCCAGCAGCTCCGAGACAGGGTGGGAGGCAGATACGCAGTATTTT.

The CDR3 nucleotides are TGTGCCAGCAGCTCCCCACCGGGACAGGGGCCGAGCCAAGAGACCCAGTACTTC. Amino acids: CASSSPPGQGPSQETQYF. The gene calls are TRBV7-8 and TRBJ2-5; 10 bases map to TRBD1. Trimming at V came to 4 bases and at J to 1 base, leaving 12 bases not matched to a gene. The length of the CDR3 is 18 residues. Germline V CDR1 and CDR2: SGHVS, FQNEAQ. Using reference TRBV7-8 and TRBJ2-5 for the parts outside the CDR3, the full variable domain is GAGVSQSPRYKVAKRGQDVALRCDPISGHVSLFWYQQALGQGPEFLTYFQNEAQLDKSGLPSDRFFAERPEGSVSTLKIQRTQQEDSAVYLCASSSPPGQGPSQETQYFGPGTRLLVL.

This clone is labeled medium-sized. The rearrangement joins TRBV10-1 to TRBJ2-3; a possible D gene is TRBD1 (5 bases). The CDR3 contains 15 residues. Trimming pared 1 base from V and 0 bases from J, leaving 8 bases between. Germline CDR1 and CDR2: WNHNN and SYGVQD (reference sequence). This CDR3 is CASSEFRDSTDTQYF. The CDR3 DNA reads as TGCGCCAGCAGTGAGTTCAGGGATAGCACAGATACGCAGTATTTT.

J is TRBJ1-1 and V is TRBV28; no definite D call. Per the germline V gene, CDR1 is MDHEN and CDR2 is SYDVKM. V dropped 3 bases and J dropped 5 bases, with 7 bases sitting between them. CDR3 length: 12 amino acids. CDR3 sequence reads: CASSFRETEAFF. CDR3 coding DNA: TGTGCCAGCAGTTTCCGTGAGACTGAAGCTTTCTTT.

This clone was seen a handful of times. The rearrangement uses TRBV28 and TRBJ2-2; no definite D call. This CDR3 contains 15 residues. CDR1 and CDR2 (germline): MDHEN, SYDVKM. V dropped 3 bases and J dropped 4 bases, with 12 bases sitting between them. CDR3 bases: TGTGCCAGCAGTTTGCAGAATGCAGGCACCGGGGAGCTGTTTTTT. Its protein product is CASSLQNAGTGELFF.

This CDR3 is CASTTLTGAVICRTEAFF. CDR3 nucleotides: TGCGCCAGCACCACGTTGACAGGGGCTGTCATTTGTCGAACTGAAGCTTTCTTT. V gene TRBV5-1 combines with J gene TRBJ1-1, with 8 bases matching TRBD1. The CDR3 loop spans 18 amino acids. Germline assignment: CDR1 SGHRS and CDR2 YFSETQ. The junction had 21 bases not matched to a gene; V was cut back by 6 bases and J by 5 bases.

The CDR3 protein is CASSEEDLIWGYTF. The DNA for the CDR3 is TGTGCCAGCAGCGAAGAGGATCTTATTTGGGGCTACACCTTC. The V call is TRBV5-4, the J call TRBJ1-2, with unresolved D. The V and J ends lost 4 bases and 8 bases respectively, with 18 bases between them. Germline CDR1 SGHNT, CDR2 YYREEE (reference sequence). This CDR3 is 14 amino acids long. The full variable domain, its missing parts supplied by reference TRBV5-4 and TRBJ1-2, is ETGVTQSPTHLIKTRGQQVTLRCSSQSGHNTVSWYQQALGQGPQFIFQYYREEENGRGNFPPRFSGLQFPNYSSELNVNALELDDSALYLCASSEEDLIWGYTFGSGTRLTVV.

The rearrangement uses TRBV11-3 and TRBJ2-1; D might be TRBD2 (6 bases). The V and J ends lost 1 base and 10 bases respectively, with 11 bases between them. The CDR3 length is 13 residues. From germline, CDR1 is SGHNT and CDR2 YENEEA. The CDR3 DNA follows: TGTGCCAGCAGCTTAGGGTCGGGGGAGGAGCAGTTCTTC. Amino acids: CASSLGSGEEQFF.

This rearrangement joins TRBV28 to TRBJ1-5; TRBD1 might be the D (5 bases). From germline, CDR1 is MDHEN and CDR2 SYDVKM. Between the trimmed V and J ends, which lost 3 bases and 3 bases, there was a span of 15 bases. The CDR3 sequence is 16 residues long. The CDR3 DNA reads TGTGCCAGCAGTTTTCCTGTCAGGGTCAACAATCAGCCCCAGCATTTT. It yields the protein CASSFPVRVNNQPQHF.

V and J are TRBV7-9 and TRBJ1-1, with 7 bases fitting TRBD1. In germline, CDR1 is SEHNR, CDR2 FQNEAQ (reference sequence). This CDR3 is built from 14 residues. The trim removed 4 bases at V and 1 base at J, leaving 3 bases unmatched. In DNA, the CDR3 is TGTGCCAGCAGCTCTTGGACAGGGAACACTGAAGCTTTCTTT. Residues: CASSSWTGNTEAFF.

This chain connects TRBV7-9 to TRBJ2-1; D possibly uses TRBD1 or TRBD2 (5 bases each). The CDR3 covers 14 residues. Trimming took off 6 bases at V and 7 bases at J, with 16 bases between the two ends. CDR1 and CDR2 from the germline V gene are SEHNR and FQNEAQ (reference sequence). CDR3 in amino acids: CASSHMGERNEQFF. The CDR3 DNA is TGTGCCAGCAGTCATATGGGGGAGAGAAATGAGCAGTTCTTC.

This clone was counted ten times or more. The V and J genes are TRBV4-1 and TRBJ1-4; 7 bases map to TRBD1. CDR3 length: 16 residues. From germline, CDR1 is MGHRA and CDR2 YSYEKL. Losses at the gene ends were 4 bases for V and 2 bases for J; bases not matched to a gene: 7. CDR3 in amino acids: CASSLRADRTNEKLFF. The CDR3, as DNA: TGCGCCAGCAGCCTCCGGGCGGACAGGACTAATGAAAAACTGTTTTTT.

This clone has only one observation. As DNA, the CDR3 is TGTGCCAGCAGAGCAGACAACAATGAGCAGTTCTTC. Its translation: CASRADNNEQFF. The chain employs TRBV6-5 and TRBJ2-1; no reliable D call. Trimming cost V 6 bases and J 5 bases, with 8 bases left between them. Germline V lookup: CDR1 MNHEY, CDR2 SVGAGI. This CDR3 region has 12 residues.

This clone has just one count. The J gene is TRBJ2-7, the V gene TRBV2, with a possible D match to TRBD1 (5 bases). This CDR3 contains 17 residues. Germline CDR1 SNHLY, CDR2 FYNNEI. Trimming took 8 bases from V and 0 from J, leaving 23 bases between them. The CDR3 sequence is CASQGPRQSKSSYEQYF. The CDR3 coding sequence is TGTGCCAGCCAGGGCCCTCGACAGTCAAAAAGCTCCTACGAGCAGTACTTC.

The CDR3 reads CASSQERLATSGDTQYF. CDR3 sequence (DNA): TGTGCCAGCAGCCAAGAACGACTAGCGACCAGCGGAGATACGCAGTATTTT. This sequence joins TRBV4-2 and TRBJ2-3; 8 nucleotides align to TRBD2. V lost 0 bases to trimming and J lost 5 bases; unmatched junction nucleotides: 10. This CDR3 is built from 17 residues. Germline V gene sequence: CDR1 LGHNA, CDR2 YNFKEQ.

The CDR3 DNA reads as TGTGCCAGCGGACGGACTATATACTCCCGGAACACCGGGGAGCTGTTTTTT. It yields the protein CASGRTIYSRNTGELFF. The V call is TRBV27, the J call TRBJ2-2, with a tentative D call TRBD2 (6 bases). The CDR3 is 17 amino acids. Looked up from germline, CDR1 is MNHEY and CDR2 is SMNVEV (reference sequence). V shed 8 bases and J shed 1 base, with 20 bases lying between them.